This T cell receptor beta chain derives from a study of CD8+ T cells in alopecia areata. Across the study: Each day, treated patients took oral tofacitinib twice, at 5 to 10 mg per dose.

Lesional scalp punch biopsies and peripheral blood came from alopecia areata patients. This clone has only a few counts. Its target is unknown. Reverse transcribed after extraction, RNA yielded cDNA as the sequencing template. The assay was immunoSEQ multiplex PCR, and TCRdb's table has in-frame clones only and misses some. This table has fewer than 20,000 clones, approximately 54% appearing once. The length of the CDR3 is 16 residues. The V end was cut by 1 base, the J end by 10 bases, with 22 bases between. Study results and caveats: Normal scalp showed lower clonality than lesional scalp, especially alopecia totalis/universalis.

The clonotype originates from a human donor with alopecia areata. The chain has TRBV23-1 and TRBJ1-1, with a possible D match to TRBD1 (5 bases). TRBV23-1 is designated an ORF whose function remains uncertain. Material: skin. CDR3 region: CASSQLGGGLKVAAFF. DNA for the CDR3: TGCGCCAGCAGTCAATTGGGGGGGGGTCTTAAAGTTGCAGCTTTCTTT.